A single count supports the clone carrying this T cell receptor beta chain. The data derive from a study of blood T cell repertoires in COVID-19. Data came from immunoSEQ multiplex PCR; TCRdb stores just in-frame clones and leaves some out. Here the sample spans approximately 310,000 clones, around 90% being singletons. Two consecutive negative NP/OP PCR tests, clearance, or resolved symptoms defined Cohort 3 recovery. J lost 4 bases, V lost 5 bases, and 2 bases had no gene match. Germline V gene sequence: CDR1 SGHTA, CDR2 FQGTGA. This CDR3 spans 13 amino acids. The rearrangement uses TRBV7-3 and TRBJ1-1, with 9 bases matching TRBD1. Sequenced input: PBMCs or T cells enriched from blood (not recorded which). The receptor comes from a man aged 55 to 70 who had recovered from COVID-19. CDR3 DNA: TGTGCCAGCAGCCCGACAGGGGGCACTGAAGCTTTCTTT. Amino acid sequence: CASSPTGGTEAFF.